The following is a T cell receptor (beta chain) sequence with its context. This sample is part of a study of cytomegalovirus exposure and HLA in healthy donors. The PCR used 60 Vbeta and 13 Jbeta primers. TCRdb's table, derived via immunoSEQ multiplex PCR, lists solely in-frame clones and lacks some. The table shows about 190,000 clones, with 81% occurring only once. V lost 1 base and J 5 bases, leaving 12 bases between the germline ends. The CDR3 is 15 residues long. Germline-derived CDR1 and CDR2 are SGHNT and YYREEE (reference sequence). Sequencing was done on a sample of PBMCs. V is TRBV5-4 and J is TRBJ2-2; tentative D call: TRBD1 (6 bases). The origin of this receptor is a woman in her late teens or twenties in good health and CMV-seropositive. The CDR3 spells CASSLYPGATGELFF. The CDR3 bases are TGTGCCAGCAGCTTGTATCCAGGGGCAACCGGGGAGCTGTTTTTT.